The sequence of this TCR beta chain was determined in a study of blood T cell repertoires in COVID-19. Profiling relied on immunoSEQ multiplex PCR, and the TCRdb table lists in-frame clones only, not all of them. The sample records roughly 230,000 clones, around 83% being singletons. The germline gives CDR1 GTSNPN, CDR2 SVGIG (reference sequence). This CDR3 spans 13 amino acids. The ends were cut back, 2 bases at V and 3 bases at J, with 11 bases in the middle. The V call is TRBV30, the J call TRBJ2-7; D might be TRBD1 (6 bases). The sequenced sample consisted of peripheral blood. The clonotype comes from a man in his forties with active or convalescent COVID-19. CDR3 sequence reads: CAWSTGQSYEQYF. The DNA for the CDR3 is TGTGCCTGGAGTACCGGACAGAGCTACGAGCAGTACTTC.